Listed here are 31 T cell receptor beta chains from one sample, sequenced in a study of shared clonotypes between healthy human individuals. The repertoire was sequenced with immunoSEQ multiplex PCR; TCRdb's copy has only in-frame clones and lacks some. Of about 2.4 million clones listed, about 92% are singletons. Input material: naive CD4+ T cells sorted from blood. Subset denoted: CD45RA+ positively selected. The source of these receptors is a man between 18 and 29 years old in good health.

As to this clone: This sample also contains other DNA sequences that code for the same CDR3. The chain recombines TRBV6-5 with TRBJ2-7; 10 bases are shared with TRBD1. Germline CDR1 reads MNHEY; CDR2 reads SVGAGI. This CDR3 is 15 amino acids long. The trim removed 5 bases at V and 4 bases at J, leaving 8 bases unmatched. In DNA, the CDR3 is TGTGCCAGCAGTAACCGGGACAGGGGATCGTACGAGCAGTACTTC. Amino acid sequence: CASSNRDRGSYEQYF.

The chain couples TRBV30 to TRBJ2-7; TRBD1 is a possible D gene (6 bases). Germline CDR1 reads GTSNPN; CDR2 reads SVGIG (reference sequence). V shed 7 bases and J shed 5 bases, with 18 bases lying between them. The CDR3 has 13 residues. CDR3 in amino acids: CASGRGRGNEQYF. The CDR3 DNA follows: TGTGCCTCTGGCAGGGGAAGGGGGAACGAGCAGTACTTC.

In DNA, the CDR3 is TGTGCCAGCAGTGGCGACAGGGAAAAACTGTTTTTT. Translation gives CASSGDREKLFF. The chain combines TRBV25-1 with TRBJ1-4; weak D call: TRBD1 (6 bases). The V gene's germline CDR1 is MGHDK and CDR2 SYGVNS. V was trimmed by 4 bases and J by 8 bases, leaving 8 bases between them. CDR3 size: 12 residues.

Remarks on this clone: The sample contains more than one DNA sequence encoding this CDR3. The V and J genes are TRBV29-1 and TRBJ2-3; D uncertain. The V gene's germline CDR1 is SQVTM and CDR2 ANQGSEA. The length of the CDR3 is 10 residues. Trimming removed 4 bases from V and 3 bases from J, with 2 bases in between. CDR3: CSVVTDTQYF. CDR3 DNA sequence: TGCAGCGTTGTAACAGATACGCAGTATTTT.

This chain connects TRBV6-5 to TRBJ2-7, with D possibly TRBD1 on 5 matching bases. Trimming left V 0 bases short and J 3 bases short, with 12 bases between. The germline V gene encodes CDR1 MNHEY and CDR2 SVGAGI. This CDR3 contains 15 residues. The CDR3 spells CASSYSLQGNYEQYF. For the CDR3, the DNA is TGTGCCAGCAGTTACTCTCTCCAGGGAAACTACGAGCAGTACTTC.

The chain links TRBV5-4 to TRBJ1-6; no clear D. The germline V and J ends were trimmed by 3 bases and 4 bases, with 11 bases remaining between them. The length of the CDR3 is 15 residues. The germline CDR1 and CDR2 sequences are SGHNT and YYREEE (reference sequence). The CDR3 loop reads CASSSRGGYNSPLHF. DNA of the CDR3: TGTGCCAGCAGCTCCCGTGGAGGGTATAATTCACCCCTCCACTTT.

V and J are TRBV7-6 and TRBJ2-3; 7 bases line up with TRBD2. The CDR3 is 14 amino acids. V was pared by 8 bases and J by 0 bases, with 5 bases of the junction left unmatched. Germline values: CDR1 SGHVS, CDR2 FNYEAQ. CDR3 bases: TGTGCCAGCTTCCTGGGAGGGAGCACAGATACGCAGTATTTT. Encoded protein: CASFLGGSTDTQYF.

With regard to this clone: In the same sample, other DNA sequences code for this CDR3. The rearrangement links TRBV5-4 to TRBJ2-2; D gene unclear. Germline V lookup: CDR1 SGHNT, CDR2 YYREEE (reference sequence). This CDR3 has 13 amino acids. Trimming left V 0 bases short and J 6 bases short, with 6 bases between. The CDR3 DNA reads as TGTGCCAGCAGCTTGGACGGTCCCGGGGAGCTGTTTTTT. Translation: CASSLDGPGELFF.

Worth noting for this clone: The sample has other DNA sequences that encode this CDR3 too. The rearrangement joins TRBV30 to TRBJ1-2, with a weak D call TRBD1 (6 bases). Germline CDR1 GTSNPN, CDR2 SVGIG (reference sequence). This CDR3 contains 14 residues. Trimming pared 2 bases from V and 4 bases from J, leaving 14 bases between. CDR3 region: CAWSSGGASYGYTF. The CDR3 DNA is TGTGCCTGGAGTAGCGGGGGCGCAAGCTATGGCTACACCTTC.

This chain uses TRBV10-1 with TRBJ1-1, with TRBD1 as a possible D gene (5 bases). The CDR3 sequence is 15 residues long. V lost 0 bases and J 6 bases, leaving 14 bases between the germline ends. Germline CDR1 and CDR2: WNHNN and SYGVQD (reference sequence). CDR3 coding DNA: TGCGCCAGCAGTGAGTCGATTGGGGGAACGGCTGAAGCTTTCTTT. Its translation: CASSESIGGTAEAFF.

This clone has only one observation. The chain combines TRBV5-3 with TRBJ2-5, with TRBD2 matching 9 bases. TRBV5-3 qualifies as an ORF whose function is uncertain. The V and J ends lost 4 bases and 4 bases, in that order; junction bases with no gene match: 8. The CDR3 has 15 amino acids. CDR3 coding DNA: TGTGCCAGAAGCCAACATAGCGGGGGAGGAGAGACCCAGTACTTC. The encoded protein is CARSQHSGGGETQYF.

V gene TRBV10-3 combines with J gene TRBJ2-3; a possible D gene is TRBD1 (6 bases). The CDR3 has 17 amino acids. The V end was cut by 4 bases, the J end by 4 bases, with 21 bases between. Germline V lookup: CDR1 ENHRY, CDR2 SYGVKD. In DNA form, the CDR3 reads TGTGCCATCAGTGTAGGGCCGACAGGAATGTTTTCAGATACGCAGTATTTT. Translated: CAISVGPTGMFSDTQYF.

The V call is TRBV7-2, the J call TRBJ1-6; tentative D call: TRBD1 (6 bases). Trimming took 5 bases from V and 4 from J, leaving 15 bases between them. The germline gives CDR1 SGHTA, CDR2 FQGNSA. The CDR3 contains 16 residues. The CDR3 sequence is CASSLPGQGYNSPLHF. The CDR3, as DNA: TGTGCCAGCAGCCTACCGGGGCAGGGGTATAATTCACCCCTCCACTTT. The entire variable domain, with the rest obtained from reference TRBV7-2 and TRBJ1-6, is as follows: GAGVSQSPSNKVTEKGKDVELRCDPISGHTALYWYRQSLGQGLEFLIYFQGNSAPDKSGLPSDRFSAERTGGSVSTLTIQRTQQEDSAVYLCASSLPGQGYNSPLHFGNGTRLTVT.

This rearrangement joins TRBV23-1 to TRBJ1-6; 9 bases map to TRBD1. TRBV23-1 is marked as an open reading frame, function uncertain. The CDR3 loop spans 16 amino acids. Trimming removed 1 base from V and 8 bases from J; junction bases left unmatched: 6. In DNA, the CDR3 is TGCGCCAGCAGTCAATACAGGACAGGGGCGGATTCACCCCTCCACTTT. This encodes CASSQYRTGADSPLHF.

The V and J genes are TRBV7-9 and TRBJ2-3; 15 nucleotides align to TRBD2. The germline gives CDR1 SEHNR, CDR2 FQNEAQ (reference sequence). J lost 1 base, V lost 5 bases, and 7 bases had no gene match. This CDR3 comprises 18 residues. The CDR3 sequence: CASSHGLAGGPGTDTQYF. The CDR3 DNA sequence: TGTGCCAGCAGCCATGGACTAGCGGGGGGGCCCGGCACAGATACGCAGTATTTT.

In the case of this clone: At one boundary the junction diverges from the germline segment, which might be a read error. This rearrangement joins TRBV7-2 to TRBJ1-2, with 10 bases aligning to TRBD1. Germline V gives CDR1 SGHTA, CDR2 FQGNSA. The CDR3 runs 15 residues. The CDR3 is CASSLDRGLGYGYTF. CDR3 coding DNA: TGTGCCAGCAGTTTAGACAGGGGGCTTGGTTATGGCTACACCTTC.

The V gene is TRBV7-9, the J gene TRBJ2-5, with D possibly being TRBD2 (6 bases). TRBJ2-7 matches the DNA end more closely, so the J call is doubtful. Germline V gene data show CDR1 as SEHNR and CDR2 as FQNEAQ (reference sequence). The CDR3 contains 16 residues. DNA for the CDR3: TGTGCCAGCAGCGCATTATTAGGGGCGGAGGGCTACGAGCAGTACTTC. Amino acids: CASSALLGAEGYEQYF.

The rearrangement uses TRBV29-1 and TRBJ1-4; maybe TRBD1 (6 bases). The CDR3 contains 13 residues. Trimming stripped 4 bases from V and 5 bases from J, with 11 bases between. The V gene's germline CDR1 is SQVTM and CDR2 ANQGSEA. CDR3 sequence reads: CSVARTANEKLFF. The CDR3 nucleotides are TGCAGCGTTGCGAGGACAGCAAATGAAAAACTGTTTTTT.

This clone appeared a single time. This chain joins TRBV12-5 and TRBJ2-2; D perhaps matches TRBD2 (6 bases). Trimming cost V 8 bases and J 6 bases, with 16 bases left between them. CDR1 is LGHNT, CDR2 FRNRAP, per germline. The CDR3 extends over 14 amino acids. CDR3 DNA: TGTGCTAGTCGGGGGACGGTCGAGTCCGGGGAGCTGTTTTTT. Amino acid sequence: CASRGTVESGELFF.

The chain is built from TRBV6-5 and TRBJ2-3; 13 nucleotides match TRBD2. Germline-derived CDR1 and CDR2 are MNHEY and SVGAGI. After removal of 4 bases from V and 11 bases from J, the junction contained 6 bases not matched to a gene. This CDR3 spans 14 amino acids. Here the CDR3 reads CASSFGTSGAKQYF. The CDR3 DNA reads TGTGCCAGCAGTTTCGGGACTAGCGGGGCTAAGCAGTATTTT.

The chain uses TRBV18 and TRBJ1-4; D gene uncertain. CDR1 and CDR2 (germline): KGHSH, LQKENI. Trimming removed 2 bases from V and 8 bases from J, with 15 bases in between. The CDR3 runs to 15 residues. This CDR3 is CASSPSEGLIEKLFF. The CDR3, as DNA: TGTGCCAGCTCACCATCAGAGGGCTTAATCGAAAAACTGTTTTTT. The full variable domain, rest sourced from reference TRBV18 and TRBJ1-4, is NAGVMQNPRHLVRRRGQEARLRCSPMKGHSHVYWYRQLPEEGLKFMVYLQKENIIDESGMPKERFSAEFPKEGPSILRIQQVVRGDSAAYFCASSPSEGLIEKLFFGSGTQLSVL.

CDR3 sequence: CASSEGRSTGGLPDTQYF. CDR3 DNA: TGTGCCAGCAGTGAAGGGCGCTCGACAGGTGGGCTGCCAGATACGCAGTATTTT. The rearrangement uses TRBV2 and TRBJ2-3; perhaps TRBD1 as D (6 bases). Germline V gene lookup returns CDR1 SNHLY and CDR2 FYNNEI. The germline V and J ends were trimmed by 1 base and 4 bases, with 21 bases remaining between them. This CDR3 has 18 amino acids.

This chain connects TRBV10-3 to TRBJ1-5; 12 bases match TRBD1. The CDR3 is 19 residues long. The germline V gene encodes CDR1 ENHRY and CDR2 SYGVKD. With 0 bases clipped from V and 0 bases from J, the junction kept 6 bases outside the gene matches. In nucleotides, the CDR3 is TGTGCCATCAGTGAGTCTAGGGGACAGGGGGCCAATAGCAATCAGCCCCAGCATTTT. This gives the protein CAISESRGQGANSNQPQHF.

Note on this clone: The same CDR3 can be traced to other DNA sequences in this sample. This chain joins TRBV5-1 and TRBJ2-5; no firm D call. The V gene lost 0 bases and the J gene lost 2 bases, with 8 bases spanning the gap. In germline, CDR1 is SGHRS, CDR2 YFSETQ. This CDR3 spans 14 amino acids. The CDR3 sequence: CASSLGGAQETQYF. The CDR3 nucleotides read TGCGCCAGCAGCTTGGGAGGCGCGCAAGAGACCCAGTACTTC.

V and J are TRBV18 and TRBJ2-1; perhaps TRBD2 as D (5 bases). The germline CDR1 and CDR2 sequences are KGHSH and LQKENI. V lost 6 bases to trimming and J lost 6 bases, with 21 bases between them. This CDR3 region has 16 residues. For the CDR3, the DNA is TGTGCCAGCTCTCCCCAAAGGAGCGGCGGTTCCAATGAGCAGTTCTTC. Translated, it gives CASSPQRSGGSNEQFF.

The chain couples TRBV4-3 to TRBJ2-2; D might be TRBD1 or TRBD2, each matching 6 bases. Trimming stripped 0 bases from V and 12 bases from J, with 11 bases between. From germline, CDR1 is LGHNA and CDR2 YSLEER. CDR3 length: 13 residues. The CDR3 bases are TGCGCCAGCAGCCAAGAGCGAGGGGGGAAGCTGTTTTTT. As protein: CASSQERGGKLFF.

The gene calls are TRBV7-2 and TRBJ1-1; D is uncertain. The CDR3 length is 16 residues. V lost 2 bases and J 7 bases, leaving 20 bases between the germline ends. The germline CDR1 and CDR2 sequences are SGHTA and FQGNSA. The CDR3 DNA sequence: TGTGCCAGCAGCTTAATTTCGTCAGGAGGGCCCAGTGAAGCTTTCTTT. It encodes CASSLISSGGPSEAFF.

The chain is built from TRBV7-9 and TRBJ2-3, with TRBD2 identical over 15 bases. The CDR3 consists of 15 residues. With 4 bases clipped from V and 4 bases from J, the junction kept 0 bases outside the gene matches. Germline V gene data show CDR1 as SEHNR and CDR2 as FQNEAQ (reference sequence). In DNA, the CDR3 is TGTGCCAGCAGCTGGACTAGCGGGGGGGCAGATACGCAGTATTTT. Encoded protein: CASSWTSGGADTQYF.

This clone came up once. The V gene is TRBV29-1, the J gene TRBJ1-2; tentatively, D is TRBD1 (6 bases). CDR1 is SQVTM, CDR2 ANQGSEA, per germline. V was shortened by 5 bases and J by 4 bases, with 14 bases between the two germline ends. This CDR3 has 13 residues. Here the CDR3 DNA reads TGCAGCGTTTCGGGGGCCGCGGGCTATGGCTACACCTTC. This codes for CSVSGAAGYGYTF.

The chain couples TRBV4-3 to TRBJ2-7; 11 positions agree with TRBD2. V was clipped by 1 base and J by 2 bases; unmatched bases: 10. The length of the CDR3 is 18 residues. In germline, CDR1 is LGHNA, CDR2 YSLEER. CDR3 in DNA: TGCGCCAGCAGCCAAGGCCCTCTTGCGACTAGCGGGACCTACGAGCAGTACTTC. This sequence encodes CASSQGPLATSGTYEQYF.

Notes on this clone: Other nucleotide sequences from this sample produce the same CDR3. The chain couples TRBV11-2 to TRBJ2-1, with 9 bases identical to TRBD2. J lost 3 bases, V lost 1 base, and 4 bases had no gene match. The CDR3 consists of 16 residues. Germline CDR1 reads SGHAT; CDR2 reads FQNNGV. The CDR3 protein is CASSLGGGRVYNEQFF. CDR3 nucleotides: TGTGCCAGCAGCTTAGGAGGCGGGAGGGTCTACAATGAGCAGTTCTTC.